The rows below give T cell receptor beta chains drawn from one sample of a study of blood T cells in healthy people across ages. TCRdb recomputed calls from the 5' RACE reads with MiXCR, one row per CDR3 protein. The sample has 550,000 to 800,000 distinct CDR3 sequences; 32% are singletons. What was sequenced was blood. The receptor source for this set is a woman of 80 years or more in good health. The CDR3 runs from the conserved cysteine through the conserved F or W. D genes are given only for firm matches. Only part of the rows carry a size: once, few, many, or a class if the clone is expanded.

clone_size	v_call	j_call	d_call	cdr3_nt	cdr3_aa
.	TRBV6-6	TRBJ1-1	.	TGTGCCAGCAGCCGCGTAAACAAGAACACTGAAGCTTTCTTT	CASSRVNKNTEAFF
.	TRBV7-3	TRBJ2-1	.	TGTGCCAGCAGCCCCACAGGGTTAGGCAATGAGCAGTTCTTC	CASSPTGLGNEQFF
.	TRBV28	TRBJ1-5	.	TGTGCCGGCAGTTTAGTACCTCAAGGCAATCAACCCCAGCATTTT	CAGSLVPQGNQPQHF
.	TRBV20-1	TRBJ2-2	TRBD2	TGCAGTGCTAGCGGGAGGGGTAGCGGGGGGCCCCCTATGAGTGGGGAGCTGTTTTTT	CSASGRGSGGPPMSGELFF
many	TRBV3-1	TRBJ2-1	.	TGTGCCAGCAGCCAAGAGGGGAGGGAGCAGTTCTTC	CASSQEGREQFF
few	TRBV9	TRBJ2-2	TRBD1	TGTGCCAGCAGCGTCGCGACAGGGGTGAACACCGGGGAGCTGTTTTTT	CASSVATGVNTGELFF
.	TRBV5-6	TRBJ2-7	.	TGTGCCAGCAGCTTGGTCAGCAAACCCTACGAGCAGTACTTC	CASSLVSKPYEQYF
many	TRBV5-1	TRBJ1-5	.	TGCGCCAGCAGCTTGGAACCAAATCAGCCCCAGCATTTT	CASSLEPNQPQHF
many	TRBV5-1	TRBJ2-5	TRBD1	TGCGCCAGCAGCTCGGGGACAGGGGGAGGGCACCAAGAGACCCAGTACTTC	CASSSGTGGGHQETQYF
.	TRBV12-3/TRBV12-4	TRBJ2-3	.	TGTGCCAGCAGTTTCCATAGAGGCAAGGCAGATACGCAGTATTTT	CASSFHRGKADTQYF
many	TRBV2	TRBJ2-3	TRBD2	TGTGCCAGCAGGAATAGCGGGGGGAACACAGATACGCAGTATTTT	CASRNSGGNTDTQYF
.	TRBV28	TRBJ2-5	.	TGTGCCAGCAGTACCCGGCTTGGGTGGCAGTACTTC	CASSTRLGWQYF
.	TRBV19	TRBJ2-7	.	TGTGCCAGTAGTATAGGCCAGGGGTCCTACAATGAGCAGTACTTC	CASSIGQGSYNEQYF
many	TRBV5-1	TRBJ2-3	TRBD2	TGCGCCAGCAGCTCTCGGACTAGCGGGGATGTGACAGATACGCAGTATTTT	CASSSRTSGDVTDTQYF
many	TRBV6-2/TRBV6-3	TRBJ2-1	TRBD1	TGTGCCAGCAGTTACTCTGGACAGGGAGACAATGAGCAGTTCTTC	CASSYSGQGDNEQFF
many	TRBV20-1	TRBJ2-1	TRBD1	TGCAGTGCTAGGGCACCGGGACAGGGGTACAATGAGCAGTTCTTC	CSARAPGQGYNEQFF
.	TRBV5-5	TRBJ1-5	TRBD1	TGTGCCAGCACCCCGACAGGGACGTCTCAGCCCCAGCATTTT	CASTPTGTSQPQHF
many	TRBV5-4	TRBJ2-3	.	TGTGCCAGCAGCTTGGGCCGTAGGGCGACTAGCACAGATACGCAGTATTTT	CASSLGRRATSTDTQYF
.	TRBV5-6	TRBJ1-6	.	TGTGCCAGCAGCTTGGAGGGGACCGGACGTACCCTCCACTTT	CASSLEGTGRTLHF
few	TRBV29-1	TRBJ1-1	TRBD1	TGCAGCGCCAAAGCCGGGACAGGAAACACTGAAGCTTTCTTT	CSAKAGTGNTEAFF
.	TRBV5-1	TRBJ2-1	TRBD2	TGCGCCAGCAGCTTGCTGGGACTAGCGGACAATGAGCAGTTCTTC	CASSLLGLADNEQFF
.	TRBV18	TRBJ1-6	TRBD1	TGTGCCAGCTCACCACTCGGGACAGATGCACTCTCCTATAATTCACCCCTCCACTTT	CASSPLGTDALSYNSPLHF
many	TRBV6-5	TRBJ2-7	.	TGTGCCAGCAGTTACAGAGGTGGCAGCGCAACCTACGAGCAGTACTTC	CASSYRGGSATYEQYF
many	TRBV20-1	TRBJ2-1	.	TGCAGTGCCCCCCCGGGAGACAATGAGCAGTTCTTC	CSAPPGDNEQFF
many	TRBV5-1	TRBJ2-1	TRBD1	TGCGCCAGCAGCGCTATCCCGGGACAGGGTTCCTACAATGAGCAGTTCTTC	CASSAIPGQGSYNEQFF
many	TRBV5-6	TRBJ2-1	.	TGTGCCAGCAGCTTGGCCCCGTACGGGAACAATGAGCAGTTCTTC	CASSLAPYGNNEQFF